The 19 T cell receptor beta chains below come from one sample, sequenced in a study of blood T cell repertoires in COVID-19. Data came from immunoSEQ multiplex PCR; TCRdb stores just in-frame clones and leaves some out. The profile shows under 150,000 clones, about nine tenths of them singletons. Source material: peripheral blood. These receptors originate from a man aged 55 to 70 with COVID-19, enrolled during active disease.

V and J are TRBV12-3 or TRBV12-4 and TRBJ2-1; 7 nucleotides line up with TRBD2. Unmatched junction bases numbered 5, after V lost 2 bases and J lost 13 bases. The CDR3 has 12 residues. CDR3 nucleotides: TGTGCCAGCAGTTTATGGGGCGGGAGCCAGTTCTTC. Translation gives CASSLWGGSQFF.

This clone was observed a handful of times. The chain couples TRBV4-1 to TRBJ2-3; 12 nucleotides agree with TRBD2. Germline trimming cut 1 base from V and 8 bases from J; bases unmatched to any gene: 10. The CDR3 runs to 17 residues. Germline CDR1 MGHRA, CDR2 YSYEKL. The chain's CDR3 is CASSQGRTSGEQGTQYF. CDR3 nucleotides: TGCGCCAGCAGCCAAGGGAGGACTAGCGGGGAACAGGGTACGCAGTATTTT.

In this sample, this clone turned up many times. V gene TRBV28 combines with J gene TRBJ2-2, with 12 bases matching TRBD2. CDR1 is MDHEN, CDR2 SYDVKM, per germline. The trim removed 6 bases at V and 4 bases at J, leaving 6 bases unmatched. The CDR3 has 16 residues. In nucleotides, the CDR3 is TGTGCCAGCAGACAAGGACTAGCGGGGATCACCGGGGAGCTGTTTTTT. Amino acid sequence: CASRQGLAGITGELFF.

The chain carries TRBV18 and TRBJ1-6, with D possibly TRBD1 on 6 matching bases. V gave up 6 bases and J gave up 1 base, with 19 bases separating them. The CDR3 totals 18 residues. CDR1 is KGHSH and CDR2 is LQKENI in the germline V gene. Here the CDR3 reads CASSSGRGNGSYNSPLHF. In DNA, the CDR3 is TGTGCCAGCTCTAGCGGGAGGGGGAATGGGTCCTATAATTCACCCCTCCACTTT.

In this sample, this clone turned up once. The J gene is TRBJ1-1, the V gene TRBV5-5, with D unclear. Germline V CDR1 and CDR2: SGHKS, YYEKEE (reference sequence). Trimming took off 2 bases at V and 0 bases at J, with 8 bases between the two ends. The CDR3 is 14 residues long. The DNA for the CDR3 is TGTGCCAGCAGCTTTTCCAGTCTGAACACTGAAGCTTTCTTT. Residues: CASSFSSLNTEAFF.

V usage is TRBV18 and J usage is TRBJ2-1, with TRBD2 matching over 7 bases. The CDR3 is made up of 17 amino acids. V lost 2 bases and J lost 4; bases outside the gene matches: 11. CDR1 is KGHSH and CDR2 is LQKENI in the germline V gene. The CDR3 DNA is TGTGCCAGCTCACCAGCTCCCCGGGGCGGGGGTTACAATGAGCAGTTCTTC. Amino acids: CASSPAPRGGGYNEQFF. Variable domain in full (rest from reference TRBV18 and TRBJ2-1): NAGVMQNPRHLVRRRGQEARLRCSPMKGHSHVYWYRQLPEEGLKFMVYLQKENIIDESGMPKERFSAEFPKEGPSILRIQQVVRGDSAAYFCASSPAPRGGGYNEQFFGPGTRLTVL.

The V and J genes are TRBV6-2 or TRBV6-3 and TRBJ1-1; perhaps TRBD1 as D (6 bases). Trimming removed 0 bases at V and 3 bases at J, with 11 bases between. Per germline, CDR1 MNHEY and CDR2 SVGEGT. This CDR3 comprises 15 residues. DNA of the CDR3: TGTGCCAGCAGTTACTCAACAGGGCGGTACACTGAAGCTTTCTTT. Translated: CASSYSTGRYTEAFF.

V gene TRBV7-2 combines with J gene TRBJ2-1; 10 nucleotides line up with TRBD2. The germline V gene has CDR1 SGHTA and CDR2 FQGNSA. The CDR3 totals 15 residues. V gave up 8 bases and J gave up 7 bases; unmatched junction bases: 11. The chain's CDR3 is CASVSAGGPGNEQFF. DNA of the CDR3: TGTGCCAGCGTCTCAGCGGGAGGGCCGGGAAATGAGCAGTTCTTC.

The rearrangement links TRBV9 to TRBJ2-1, with a weak D call TRBD2 (6 bases). This CDR3 has 14 residues. V shed 4 bases and J shed 8 bases, with 16 bases lying between them. Germline lookup yields CDR1 SGDLS and CDR2 YYNGEE. CDR3 nucleotides: TGTGCCAGCAGCCTGCGGGGCCCTGAGCATGAGCAGTTCTTC. It is translated as CASSLRGPEHEQFF. Using reference TRBV9 and TRBJ2-1 for the parts outside the CDR3, the full variable domain is DSGVTQTPKHLITATGQRVTLRCSPRSGDLSVYWYQQSLDQGLQFLIQYYNGEERAKGNILERFSAQQFPDLHSELNLSSLELGDSALYFCASSLRGPEHEQFFGPGTRLTVL.

The genes are TRBV6-5 and TRBJ2-6; a weak D match, TRBD1 (5 bases). The CDR3 loop spans 15 amino acids. V lost 6 bases, J lost 0 bases, and 9 bases lay in between. Per the germline V gene, CDR1 is MNHEY and CDR2 is SVGAGI. Here the CDR3 DNA reads TGTGCCAGCAGCCCACAGGCCTCTGGGGCCAACGTCCTGACTTTC. It specifies CASSPQASGANVLTF.

The J gene is TRBJ1-3, the V gene TRBV3-1 (or the pseudogene TRBV3-2); TRBD1 matches at 7 bases. V lost 1 base to trimming and J lost 0 bases; unmatched junction nucleotides: 3. CDR1 is LGHDT and CDR2 is YNNKEL in the germline V gene (reference sequence). The CDR3 totals 16 residues. Here the CDR3 DNA reads TGTGCCAGCAGCCAAGTGGGACAGACCTCTGGAAACACCATATATTTT. It yields the protein CASSQVGQTSGNTIYF.

This rearrangement joins TRBV28 to TRBJ1-1, with D maybe TRBD1 (5 bases). CDR1 MDHEN and CDR2 SYDVKM come from the germline V gene. Trimming left V 7 bases short and J 3 bases short, with 15 bases between. This CDR3 has 14 amino acids. The CDR3 DNA reads as TGTGCCAGCACCATCGATGGGGCCCACACTGAAGCTTTCTTT. Translating gives CASTIDGAHTEAFF.

J is TRBJ2-3 and V is TRBV15; 7 nucleotides line up with TRBD2. Germline-derived CDR1 and CDR2 are LNHNV and YYDKDF (reference sequence). This CDR3 region has 16 residues. V trimming: 4 bases; J trimming: 0 bases; junction bases outside the gene matches: 7. CDR3 protein: CATSKASGSSTDTQYF. The CDR3, as DNA: TGTGCCACCAGCAAGGCTAGCGGCTCTAGCACAGATACGCAGTATTTT.

The V and J genes are TRBV19 and TRBJ2-7; 10 bases match TRBD1. Trimming took 6 bases from V and 1 from J; bases not matched to a gene: 6. The CDR3 is 15 residues long. CDR1 is LNHDA and CDR2 is SQIVND in the germline V gene (reference sequence). This CDR3 is CASSPGQGSSYEQYF. In DNA form, the CDR3 reads TGTGCCAGTAGCCCGGGACAGGGGAGTTCCTACGAGCAGTACTTC.

This CDR3 reads CASSVDGSNQPQHF. For the CDR3, the DNA is TGTGCCAGCAGTGTTGACGGGAGCAATCAGCCCCAGCATTTT. This rearrangement joins TRBV6-1 to TRBJ1-5; D unresolved. Trimming pared 4 bases from V and 1 base from J, leaving 8 bases between. The CDR3 is made up of 14 amino acids. The V gene's germline CDR1 is MNHNS and CDR2 SASEGT.

The chain recombines TRBV9 with TRBJ2-5; D remains ambiguous. Germline V gene data show CDR1 as SGDLS and CDR2 as YYNGEE. Between the trimmed V and J ends, which lost 0 bases and 0 bases, there was a span of 6 bases. The CDR3 is 14 residues long. This CDR3 is CASSVAPDQETQYF. In DNA form, the CDR3 reads TGTGCCAGCAGCGTAGCCCCAGACCAAGAGACCCAGTACTTC.

The gene calls are TRBV3-1 (or the pseudogene TRBV3-2) and TRBJ1-4; D is unresolved. V shed 0 bases and J shed 8 bases, with 10 bases lying between them. CDR1 and CDR2 (germline): LGHDT, YNNKEL (reference sequence). There are 14 residues in the CDR3. CDR3: CASSQENTREKLFF. Here the CDR3 DNA reads TGTGCCAGCAGCCAAGAAAACACTAGGGAAAAACTGTTTTTT.

J is TRBJ2-7 and V is TRBV29-1; D is perhaps TRBD2 (6 bases). Germline assignment: CDR1 SQVTM and CDR2 ANQGSEA. V was cut by 1 base and J by 0 bases, with 7 bases left in between. This CDR3 region has 13 residues. The CDR3 is CSVEVADSYEQYF. Here the CDR3 DNA reads TGCAGCGTTGAAGTAGCGGACTCCTACGAGCAGTACTTC.

The rearrangement joins TRBV28 to TRBJ2-3; D remains unclear. V shed 5 bases and J shed 5 bases, with 11 bases lying between them. Germline loops: CDR1 MDHEN, CDR2 SYDVKM. CDR3 length: 13 amino acids. CDR3 region: CASSPPSIDTQYF. The CDR3, as DNA: TGTGCCAGCAGTCCCCCCTCTATAGATACGCAGTATTTT.